This is a list of T cell receptor beta chains from one sample in a study of neurological immune-mediated disorders. Using its own MiXCR run on the 5' RACE reads, TCRdb lists one record per CDR3 protein. Seen here are roughly 62,000 distinct CDR3 sequences, around 4.8% observed once, and the top ten hold approximately 3.5%. Source material: PBMCs. The receptors shown here come from a woman in her 50s with multiple sclerosis. Both conserved end residues are trimmed from each CDR3.

len	v_gene	CDR3aa
10	TRBV7-2	ASGYSSETQY
13	TRBV9	ASSVGGGAGETQY
9	TRBV7-2	ASRLVTEAF
13	TRBV7-8	ASIPLQGIGETQY
13	TRBV24-1	ATSDGRGSNQPQH
13	TRBV20-1	SARDVTGVGETQY
13	TRBV6-2/TRBV6-3	ASIQGLDYTGELF
14	TRBV12-3/TRBV12-4	ASSLYRDGNTGELF
10	TRBV20-1	SAKTRWDEQF
9	TRBV6-5	ASSQGFEAF
10	TRBV24-1	ATSAGNTEAF
13	TRBV7-9	ASSSGQGGRSEQY
13	TRBV7-7	ASSLSGTGGHEQF
11	TRBV6-6	ASSEGSNQPQH
13	TRBV5-1	ASSLEGAYVAEAF
13	TRBV3-1	ASSQTGTAMYGYT
11	TRBV2	ASFGTPHYEQY
14	TRBV5-5	ASSLTGQSAGNTIY
13	TRBV4-3	ASSQDNRGTPEAF
11	TRBV3-1	ASSQGRYNEQF
12	TRBV20-1	SAREDGSNQPQH
14	TRBV3-1	ASSPQRLSSYNEQF
11	TRBV12-3/TRBV12-4	ASSLGQMNEQF
11	TRBV12-3/TRBV12-4	ASRTGGTGELF
11	TRBV5-1	ASSLGHGGEQY
12	TRBV19	ASRSGGAGGELF
10	TRBV20-1	SAVLGTDTQY
11	TRBV6-5	ASRPLTGRGYT
12	TRBV14	ASSQAQGAYEQY
11	TRBV6-4	ASRRDRGTEAF
11	TRBV12-3/TRBV12-4	ASKGRPTDTQY
14	TRBV11-1	ASSSRGTSGGHTQY
12	TRBV5-1	ASKGDSGFNEQF
13	TRBV5-4	ASSSTGGDAGELF
11	TRBV5-1	ASRGDGNQPQH
12	TRBV5-1	ASSLDHGRNEQF
14	TRBV9	ASSAQVSGGQETQY
11	TRBV4-1	ASSQGTNTEAF
14	TRBV7-8	ASSLIGLVKQNEQF
14	TRBV5-1	ASSLEGTGGGNEQF
10	TRBV12-3/TRBV12-4	ASSFGGTEAF
12	TRBV20-1	SAYDNRENTEAF
11	TRBV9	ASSARERDTQY
10	TRBV20-1	SAFPPAYEQY
13	TRBV5-1	ASSSKQGVNTEAF
11	TRBV4-2	ASSPQADTEAF
12	TRBV5-1	ASSSTVNTGELF
14	TRBV12-3/TRBV12-4	ASSLGGLGSYNEQF
11	TRBV20-1	SATPGTATEAF
10	TRBV6-2/TRBV6-3	ASSNRIQPQH
10	TRBV28	ASSLQGEPLH
12	TRBV12-3/TRBV12-4	ASSSRTGNTEAF
11	TRBV29-1	SVVSAVMTEAF
14	TRBV20-1	SARESTGRSNQPQH